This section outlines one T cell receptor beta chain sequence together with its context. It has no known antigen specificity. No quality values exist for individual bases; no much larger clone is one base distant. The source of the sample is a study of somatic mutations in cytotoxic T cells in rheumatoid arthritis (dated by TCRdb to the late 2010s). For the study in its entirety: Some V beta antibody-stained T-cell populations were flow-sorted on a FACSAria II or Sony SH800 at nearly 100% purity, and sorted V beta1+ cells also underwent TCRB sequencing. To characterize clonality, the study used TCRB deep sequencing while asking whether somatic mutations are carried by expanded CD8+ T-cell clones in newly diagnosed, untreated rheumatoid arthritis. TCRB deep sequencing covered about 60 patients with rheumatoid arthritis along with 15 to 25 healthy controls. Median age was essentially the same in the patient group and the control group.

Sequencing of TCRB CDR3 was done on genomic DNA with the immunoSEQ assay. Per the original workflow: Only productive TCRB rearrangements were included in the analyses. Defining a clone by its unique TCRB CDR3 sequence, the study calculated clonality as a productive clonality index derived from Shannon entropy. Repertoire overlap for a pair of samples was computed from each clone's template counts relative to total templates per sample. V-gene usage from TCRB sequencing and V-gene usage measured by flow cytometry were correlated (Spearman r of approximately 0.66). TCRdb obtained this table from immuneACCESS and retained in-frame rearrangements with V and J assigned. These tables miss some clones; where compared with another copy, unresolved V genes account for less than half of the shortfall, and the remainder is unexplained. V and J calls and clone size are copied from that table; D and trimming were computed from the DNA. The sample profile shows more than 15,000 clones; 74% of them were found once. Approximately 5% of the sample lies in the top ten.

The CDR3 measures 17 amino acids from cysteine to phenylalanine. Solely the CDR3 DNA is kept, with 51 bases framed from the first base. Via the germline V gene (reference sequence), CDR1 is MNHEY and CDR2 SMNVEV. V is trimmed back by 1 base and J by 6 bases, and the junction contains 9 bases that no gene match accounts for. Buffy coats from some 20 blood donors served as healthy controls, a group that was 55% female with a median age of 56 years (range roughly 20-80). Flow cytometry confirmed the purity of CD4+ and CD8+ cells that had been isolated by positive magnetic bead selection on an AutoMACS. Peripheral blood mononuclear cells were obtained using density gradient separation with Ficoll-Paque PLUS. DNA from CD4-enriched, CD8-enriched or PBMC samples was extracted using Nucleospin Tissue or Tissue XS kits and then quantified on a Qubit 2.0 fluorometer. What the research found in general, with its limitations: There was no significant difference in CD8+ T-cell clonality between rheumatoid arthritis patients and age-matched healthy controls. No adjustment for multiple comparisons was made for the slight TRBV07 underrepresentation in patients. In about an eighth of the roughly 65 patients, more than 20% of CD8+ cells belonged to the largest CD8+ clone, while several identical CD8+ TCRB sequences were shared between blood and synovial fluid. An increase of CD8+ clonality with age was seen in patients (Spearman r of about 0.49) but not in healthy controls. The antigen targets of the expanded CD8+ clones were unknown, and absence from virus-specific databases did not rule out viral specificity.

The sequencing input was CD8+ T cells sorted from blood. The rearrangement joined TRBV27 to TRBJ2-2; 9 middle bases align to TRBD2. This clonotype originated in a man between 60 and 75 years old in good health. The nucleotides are TGTGCCAGCAGTTTATGGAGGCGGGGGGGCCCGGCCGGGGAGCTGTTTTTT. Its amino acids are CASSLWRRGGPAGELFF.